This TCR beta chain came from a study of T-cell memory formation after mild COVID-19. Per germline, CDR1 KGHSH and CDR2 LQKENI. Between the trimmed V and J ends, which lost 0 bases and 4 bases, there was a span of 10 bases. This CDR3 has 15 amino acids. Study conclusions and caveats: The pre-infection memory compartment contained some responding clones, suggesting cross-reactive memory joined. Shrinking CD4+ clones were chiefly CM and EM; CD8+ ones were chiefly EMRA. The second-wave clones peaking on day 37 were not confirmed as SARS-CoV-2-specific.

TCRdb recomputed calls from the 5' RACE reads with MiXCR, one row per CDR3 protein. The sample carries 300,000 to 400,000 distinct CDR3 sequences, 25% to 30% recorded once. For this clonotype: The target antigen is unknown.

The sample consisted of PBMCs or a T cell subset sorted from them (not recorded which). This TCR derives from an adult woman who had mild COVID-19 (a few samples of this study predate the infection). Cell type and time point are not known. V usage is TRBV18 and J usage is TRBJ1-3; maybe TRBD1 (5 bases). The CDR3 DNA reads as TGTGCCAGCTCACCACCGGGGGGGACCGGAAACACCATATATTTT. Residues: CASSPPGGTGNTIYF.